The present TCR beta chain was sequenced within a study of radiotherapy plus CTLA-4 blockade in lung cancer. Overall study: For less than 20% of patients, objective responses occurred, and around 31% had disease control. The study's findings and limits: Reportedly, early blood T cell clone dynamics best predicted response, with interferon-beta. In blood, TCR clones derived from the tumor expanded after radiotherapy plus ipilimumab.

The CDR3 runs 16 residues. Trimming removed 2 bases from V and 3 bases from J, with 18 bases in between. Assay used: immunoSEQ multiplex PCR; TCRdb lists only in-frame clones, some missing. This sample has over 100,000 clones, with 90% found just once. A word on this clone: The target antigen is unknown.

CTLA-4 blockade with ipilimumab, together with focal radiation, was given to patients with chemo-refractory metastatic non-small-cell lung cancer. Sequencing used peripheral blood, obtained from a patient treated with radiotherapy plus ipilimumab. The V and J genes are TRBV5-3 and TRBJ2-7; D might be TRBD1 (5 bases). TRBV5-3 is flagged as an ORF with uncertain function. The TCR comes from a human donor with non-small cell lung cancer that progressed on radiotherapy plus ipilimumab. CDR3 amino acids: CARSLPSGATNYEQYF. In nucleotides, the CDR3 is TGTGCCAGAAGCTTACCTAGTGGGGCGACCAACTACGAGCAGTACTTC.